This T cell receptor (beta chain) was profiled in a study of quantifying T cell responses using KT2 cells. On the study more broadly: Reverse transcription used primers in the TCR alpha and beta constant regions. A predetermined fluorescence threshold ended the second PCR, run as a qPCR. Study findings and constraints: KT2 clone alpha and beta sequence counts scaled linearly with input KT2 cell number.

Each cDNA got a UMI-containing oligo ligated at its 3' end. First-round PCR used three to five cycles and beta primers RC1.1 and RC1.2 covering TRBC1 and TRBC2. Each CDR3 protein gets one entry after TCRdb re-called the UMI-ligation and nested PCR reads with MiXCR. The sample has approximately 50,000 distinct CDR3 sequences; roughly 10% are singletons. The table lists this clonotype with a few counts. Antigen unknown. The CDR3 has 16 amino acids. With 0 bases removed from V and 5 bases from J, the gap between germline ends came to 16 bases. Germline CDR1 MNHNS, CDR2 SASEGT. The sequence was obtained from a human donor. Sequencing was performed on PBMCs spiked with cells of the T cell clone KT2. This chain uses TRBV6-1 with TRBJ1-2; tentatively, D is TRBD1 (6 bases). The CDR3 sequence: CASSEAFWTDTYGYTF. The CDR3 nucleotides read TGTGCCAGCAGTGAAGCTTTCTGGACAGATACTTATGGCTACACCTTC.